This T cell receptor (beta chain) was captured by sequencing in a study of T cells after yellow fever vaccination. 5'RACE template switching added a universal primer site and UMIs to TCR cDNA. TCRdb reprocessed the 5' RACE reads with MiXCR, giving one entry per CDR3 protein. The top ten clones hold about 22% of a sample with some 350,000 distinct CDR3 sequences, roughly 4.3% of them seen once. The sample holds many counts of this clonotype. The CDR3 runs to 17 residues. Per germline, CDR1 SGHTA and CDR2 FQGTGA. V was clipped by 2 bases and J by 2 bases, with 13 bases between them. The chain couples TRBV7-3 to TRBJ2-6, with D possibly matching TRBD2 (5 bases). The origin of this receptor is a man aged 18-30 years who received the YFV17D yellow fever vaccine. Sequences were derived from PBMCs, sampled 5 days after the yellow fever booster vaccination. CDR3 bases: TGTGCCAGCAGCTTAGTGGGGAGTAACACTGGGGCCAACGTCCTGACTTTC. It encodes CASSLVGSNTGANVLTF.